The entry that follows covers one TCR beta chain sequence. CDR1 is SGHTA and CDR2 is FQGNSA in the germline V gene. The CDR3 contains 16 residues. With 1 base clipped from V and 13 bases from J, the junction kept 11 bases outside the gene matches. The record originates from a study of T cell responses to AZD1222 COVID-19 vaccine. Only in-frame clones appear in the TCRdb table, and some are missing; sequencing was by immunoSEQ multiplex PCR. Of about 90,000 clones listed, about 85% were seen once; the top ten hold roughly 5%. The specimen comprised peripheral blood, sampled 28 days after the second AZD1222 dose. The sequence was collected from an adult who received the AZD1222 COVID-19 vaccine. V is TRBV7-2 and J is TRBJ2-5, with TRBD2 matching over 14 bases. The CDR3 loop reads CASSLDAGTSGGLMYF. CDR3 in DNA: TGTGCCAGCAGCTTAGATGCCGGGACTAGCGGGGGTCTCATGTACTTC. The variable domain in full, with the rest retrieved from reference TRBV7-2 and TRBJ2-5, is GAGVSQSPSNKVTEKGKDVELRCDPISGHTALYWYRQSLGQGLEFLIYFQGNSAPDKSGLPSDRFSAERTGGSVSTLTIQRTQQEDSAVYLCASSLDAGTSGGLMYFGPGTRLLVL.